A single sample gave rise to the 32 T cell receptor beta chains below, sequenced in a study of cytomegalovirus exposure and HLA in healthy donors. Use of 60 Vbeta and 13 Jbeta primers characterized the PCR. Assay: immunoSEQ multiplex PCR; the TCRdb copy retains only in-frame clones and omits some. The sample holds 100,000 to 150,000 clones, 70% to 80% seen once. The source material was PBMCs. These receptors came from a man between 35 and 55 years old in good health and CMV-seropositive.

This chain uses TRBV19 with TRBJ1-1, with D unclear. The ends were cut back, 1 base at V and 5 bases at J, with 8 bases in the middle. Germline V gives CDR1 LNHDA, CDR2 SQIVND (reference sequence). There are 13 residues in the CDR3. Written as DNA, the CDR3 is TGTGCCAGTAGTATAGGGCATGGTACTGAAGCTTTCTTT. Translated: CASSIGHGTEAFF.

This sequence joins TRBV19 and TRBJ1-6, with a weak D call TRBD1 (5 bases). V lost 2 bases, J lost 2 bases, and 10 bases lay in between. CDR1 LNHDA and CDR2 SQIVND come from the germline V gene (reference sequence). This CDR3 comprises 16 residues. DNA of the CDR3: TGTGCCAGTAGTATAACGGCGACAGCCTATAATTCACCCCTCCACTTT. Translation: CASSITATAYNSPLHF.

This clone has only one observation. The chain recombines TRBV19 with TRBJ2-7, with 9 bases fitting TRBD1. V gave up 0 bases and J gave up 5 bases; unmatched junction bases: 2. From germline, CDR1 is LNHDA and CDR2 SQIVND (reference sequence). The length of the CDR3 is 14 residues. CDR3 loop: CASSIDRTGDEQYF. The DNA for the CDR3 is TGTGCCAGTAGTATAGACAGGACAGGGGACGAGCAGTACTTC.

V gene TRBV7-9 combines with J gene TRBJ1-3, with unresolved D. The germline V gene has CDR1 SEHNR and CDR2 FQNEAQ (reference sequence). V was shortened by 6 bases and J by 1 base, with 10 bases between the two germline ends. The CDR3 contains 14 residues. CDR3 residues: CASRLGVSGNTIYF. The CDR3, as DNA: TGTGCCAGCAGGCTCGGGGTTTCTGGAAACACCATATATTTT. Full variable domain (missing parts from reference TRBV7-9 and TRBJ1-3): DTGVSQNPRHKITKRGQNVTFRCDPISEHNRLYWYRQTLGQGPEFLTYFQNEAQLEKSRLLSDRFSAERPKGSFSTLEIQRTEQGDSAMYLCASRLGVSGNTIYFGEGSWLTVV.

The V gene is TRBV28, the J gene TRBJ1-2, with 9 positions matching TRBD1. Trimming cost V 5 bases and J 8 bases; bases outside gene matches: 15. The CDR3 consists of 16 residues. Per the germline V gene, CDR1 is MDHEN and CDR2 is SYDVKM. Here the CDR3 reads CASSENRDRAGRGYTF. The CDR3, as DNA: TGTGCCAGCAGTGAGAACCGGGACAGGGCCGGACGGGGCTACACCTTC.

The chain couples TRBV28 to TRBJ2-3; D may be TRBD2 (5 bases). Germline CDR1 is MDHEN and CDR2 is SYDVKM. The CDR3 is made up of 14 amino acids. Trimming removed 3 bases at V and 5 bases at J, with 12 bases between. CDR3: CASSLEARRDTQYF. CDR3 DNA sequence: TGTGCCAGCAGTTTGGAGGCGAGGAGAGATACGCAGTATTTT.

A single count supports this clone. The chain employs TRBV2 and TRBJ1-4; D gene ambiguous. V gave up 6 bases and J gave up 8 bases, with 7 bases separating them. In germline, CDR1 is SNHLY, CDR2 FYNNEI. The CDR3 is made up of 11 amino acids. Here the CDR3 DNA reads TGTGCCAGCAGCACTGTAGAAAAACTGTTTTTT. This encodes CASSTVEKLFF.

The chain employs TRBV4-2 and TRBJ2-5; D not resolved. The germline gives CDR1 LGHNA, CDR2 YNFKEQ. This CDR3 has 14 amino acids. V shed 0 bases and J shed 2 bases, with 7 bases lying between them. CDR3 residues: CASSQEVRQETQYF. As DNA, the CDR3 is TGTGCCAGCAGCCAAGAAGTCAGACAAGAGACCCAGTACTTC.

The chain recombines TRBV28 with TRBJ1-5; tentatively, D is TRBD1 (6 bases). CDR3 size: 14 residues. V lost 9 bases to trimming and J lost 1 base, with 13 bases between them. CDR1 is MDHEN and CDR2 is SYDVKM in the germline V gene. In nucleotides, the CDR3 is TGTGCCAGTTCACGGGGGGGCAGCAATCAGCCCCAGCATTTT. This sequence encodes CASSRGGSNQPQHF. Full variable domain (missing parts from reference TRBV28 and TRBJ1-5): DVKVTQSSRYLVKRTGEKVFLECVQDMDHENMFWYRQDPGLGLRLIYFSYDVKMKEKGDIPEGYSVSREKKERFSLILESASTNQTSMYLCASSRGGSNQPQHFGDGTRLSIL.

This clone was found once. V gene TRBV19 combines with J gene TRBJ2-6; 9 bases agree with TRBD1. With 5 bases clipped from V and 4 bases from J, the junction kept 6 bases outside the gene matches. Germline lookup yields CDR1 LNHDA and CDR2 SQIVND (reference sequence). CDR3 length: 16 residues. CDR3 residues: CASSPGTGSGANVLTF. The CDR3 DNA sequence: TGTGCCAGTAGTCCAGGGACAGGGTCCGGGGCCAACGTCCTGACTTTC.

The chain joins TRBV6-5 to TRBJ1-4, with D maybe TRBD1 (5 bases). The germline CDR1 and CDR2 sequences are MNHEY and SVGAGI. CDR3 length equals 15 residues. V shed 2 bases and J shed 8 bases, with 15 bases lying between them. The DNA for the CDR3 is TGTGCCAGCAGTTACATTACGGGGGGGAACGAAAAACTGTTTTTT. Translated: CASSYITGGNEKLFF.

As DNA, the CDR3 is TGTGCCAGCAGCCCGGCAGGGGACCCACTGGGTAGGGGGCTGTTTTTT. It specifies CASSPAGDPLGRGLFF. This chain connects TRBV9 to TRBJ1-4; maybe TRBD1 (6 bases). The germline V gene encodes CDR1 SGDLS and CDR2 YYNGEE. CDR3 length equals 16 residues. Trimming left V 4 bases short and J 14 bases short, with 27 bases between. The complete variable domain, with remaining parts taken from reference TRBV9 and TRBJ1-4, reads DSGVTQTPKHLITATGQRVTLRCSPRSGDLSVYWYQQSLDQGLQFLIQYYNGEERAKGNILERFSAQQFPDLHSELNLSSLELGDSALYFCASSPAGDPLGRGLFFGSGTQLSVL.

The rearrangement joins TRBV5-6 to TRBJ2-7; maybe TRBD1 (6 bases). The ends were cut back, 2 bases at V and 1 base at J, with 13 bases in the middle. Germline V lookup: CDR1 SGHDT, CDR2 YYEEEE. The length of the CDR3 is 15 residues. CDR3 sequence reads: CASSFPDSRSYEQYF. CDR3 bases: TGTGCCAGCAGCTTCCCGGACAGCCGATCCTACGAGCAGTACTTC.

The chain couples TRBV19 to TRBJ2-2, with D possibly matching TRBD1 (6 bases). Germline CDR1 reads LNHDA; CDR2 reads SQIVND (reference sequence). CDR3 length: 15 residues. Trimming pared 3 bases from V and 4 bases from J, leaving 12 bases between. The CDR3 nucleotides are TGTGCCAGTAGTATGGTACAGGGCTTCACCGGGGAGCTGTTTTTT. It translates to CASSMVQGFTGELFF.

The CDR3 nucleotides read TGTGCCAGCAGTGAAACAGGTGATAGGGCTTTCTTT. Its protein product is CASSETGDRAFF. The rearrangement uses TRBV6-1 and TRBJ1-1, with TRBD1 as a possible D gene (5 bases). The CDR3 is 12 amino acids. The V gene lost 2 bases and the J gene lost 11 bases, with 12 bases spanning the gap. Germline V CDR1 and CDR2: MNHNS, SASEGT.

The rearrangement joins TRBV29-1 to TRBJ2-5; 7 bases align to TRBD2. The germline V gene encodes CDR1 SQVTM and CDR2 ANQGSEA. The CDR3 totals 16 residues. Trimming at V came to 0 bases and at J to 2 bases, leaving 9 bases not matched to a gene. The CDR3 region is CSVEDHHRDYQETQYF. The CDR3 nucleotides are TGCAGCGTTGAAGACCACCATAGGGACTATCAAGAGACCCAGTACTTC.

The chain carries TRBV7-2 and TRBJ2-7, with 13 positions matching TRBD2. The CDR3 has 15 residues. From germline, CDR1 is SGHTA and CDR2 FQGNSA. V was pared by 2 bases and J by 7 bases, with 5 bases of the junction left unmatched. The CDR3 nucleotides are TGTGCCAGCAGCTTAATTGGACTAGCGGGAGTAGAGCAGTACTTC. Its translation is CASSLIGLAGVEQYF. Together with reference TRBV7-2 and TRBJ2-7, the CDR3 gives the full variable domain: GAGVSQSPSNKVTEKGKDVELRCDPISGHTALYWYRQSLGQGLEFLIYFQGNSAPDKSGLPSDRFSAERTGGSVSTLTIQRTQQEDSAVYLCASSLIGLAGVEQYFGPGTRLTVT.

The V and J genes are TRBV6-1 and TRBJ2-2; TRBD2 matches 7 bases. The CDR3 totals 15 residues. The trim removed 8 bases at V and 6 bases at J, leaving 12 bases unmatched. Germline-derived CDR1 and CDR2 are MNHNS and SASEGT. CDR3 residues: CASGRGATTAGELFF. CDR3 sequence (DNA): TGTGCCAGCGGGAGGGGCGCGACGACCGCCGGGGAGCTGTTTTTT.

In its sample, this clone was seen once. The CDR3 spells CASSPSGGAYETQYF. CDR3 sequence (DNA): TGCGCCAGCAGCCCTAGCGGGGGGGCCTATGAGACCCAGTACTTC. V and J are TRBV5-1 and TRBJ2-5; 12 bases are a match to TRBD2. The V and J ends lost 4 bases and 5 bases, in that order; junction bases with no gene match: 6. The CDR3 totals 15 residues. CDR1 and CDR2 from the germline V gene are SGHRS and YFSETQ.

The V gene is TRBV11-3, the J gene TRBJ2-1; D might be TRBD1 (6 bases). The CDR3 length is 14 residues. CDR1 is SGHNT, CDR2 YENEEA, per germline. V lost 2 bases and J lost 8, with 13 bases in between. The CDR3 here is CASSLTGSGDEQFF. The CDR3 DNA follows: TGTGCCAGCAGCTTAACAGGTTCAGGGGATGAGCAGTTCTTC.

This clone was seen a single time. The chain recombines TRBV9 with TRBJ2-1; 10 bases fit TRBD2. The CDR3 length is 15 residues. Germline V lookup: CDR1 SGDLS, CDR2 YYNGEE. V dropped 8 bases and J dropped 7; count of bases not matched to a gene: 12. CDR3 amino acids: CASTSGDSGRNEQFF. The CDR3, as DNA: TGTGCCAGTACATCCGGGGATAGCGGGAGGAATGAGCAGTTCTTC. The full variable domain, its missing parts supplied by reference TRBV9 and TRBJ2-1, is DSGVTQTPKHLITATGQRVTLRCSPRSGDLSVYWYQQSLDQGLQFLIQYYNGEERAKGNILERFSAQQFPDLHSELNLSSLELGDSALYFCASTSGDSGRNEQFFGPGTRLTVL.

This clone was recorded a few times. The V gene is TRBV6-5, the J gene TRBJ2-1, with TRBD1 matching 7 bases. Germline loops: CDR1 MNHEY, CDR2 SVGAGI. The CDR3 runs 12 residues. The V and J ends lost 5 bases and 8 bases, in that order; junction bases with no gene match: 3. The DNA of the CDR3 is TGTGCCAGCAGTCTAACAGGGGATGAGCAGTTCTTC. This codes for CASSLTGDEQFF.

The chain couples TRBV9 to TRBJ2-3; TRBD2 agrees at 7 bases. V lost 3 bases and J lost 6; bases outside the gene matches: 10. The CDR3 runs to 15 residues. In germline, CDR1 is SGDLS, CDR2 YYNGEE. The CDR3 reads CASSEDGGGLDTQYF. In nucleotides, the CDR3 is TGTGCCAGCAGCGAAGACGGCGGGGGTCTGGATACGCAGTATTTT.

The chain joins TRBV2 to TRBJ2-7, with D perhaps matching TRBD1 (6 bases). The germline CDR1 and CDR2 sequences are SNHLY and FYNNEI. V shed 6 bases and J shed 5 bases, with 17 bases lying between them. The CDR3 consists of 14 residues. CDR3 residues: CASSRSGTYDEQYF. In DNA, the CDR3 is TGTGCCAGCAGCCGGTCTGGGACATACGACGAGCAGTACTTC.

The rearrangement joins TRBV9 to TRBJ2-1; 7 nucleotides agree with TRBD2. J gave up 0 bases and V 0 bases, and 6 bases lay outside the gene matches. In germline, CDR1 is SGDLS, CDR2 YYNGEE. This CDR3 region has 17 residues. The CDR3 nucleotides read TGTGCCAGCAGCGTAGCTTGGGGCGGGAGCTCCTACAATGAGCAGTTCTTC. Encoded protein: CASSVAWGGSSYNEQFF. Combining the CDR3 with reference TRBV9 and TRBJ2-1 gives the whole variable domain DSGVTQTPKHLITATGQRVTLRCSPRSGDLSVYWYQQSLDQGLQFLIQYYNGEERAKGNILERFSAQQFPDLHSELNLSSLELGDSALYFCASSVAWGGSSYNEQFFGPGTRLTVL.

V usage is TRBV20-1 and J usage is TRBJ2-1; 9 bases are a match to TRBD2. V shed 5 bases, J shed 13 bases, and the junction held 3 bases outside the gene matches. The CDR3 consists of 10 residues. Germline CDR1 is DFQATT and CDR2 is SNEGSKA (reference sequence). CDR3 in DNA: TGCAGTGCTGTACTAGCGGGTCAGTTCTTC. It codes for CSAVLAGQFF.

The chain carries TRBV2 and TRBJ2-7, with 10 bases lining up with TRBD2. Germline CDR1 reads SNHLY; CDR2 reads FYNNEI. Trimming removed 6 bases from V and 5 bases from J; junction bases left unmatched: 10. This CDR3 is 15 amino acids long. The CDR3: CASSNPSGSRNEQYF. CDR3 nucleotides: TGTGCCAGCAGCAACCCTAGCGGGAGCCGGAACGAGCAGTACTTC.

This chain joins TRBV7-3 and TRBJ2-2; D remains unclear. Trimming took off 5 bases at V and 2 bases at J, with 6 bases between the two ends. The CDR3 has 13 amino acids. Germline lookup yields CDR1 SGHTA and CDR2 FQGTGA. CDR3 region: CASSASNTGELFF. The CDR3 coding sequence is TGTGCCAGCAGCGCGAGTAACACCGGGGAGCTGTTTTTT.

The V and J genes are TRBV6-5 and TRBJ2-7; TRBD2 matches at 7 bases. The trim removed 2 bases at V and 0 bases at J, leaving 4 bases unmatched. CDR1 and CDR2 from the germline V gene are MNHEY and SVGAGI. The CDR3 is made up of 15 amino acids. CDR3 sequence: CASSYGAGVSYEQYF. CDR3 DNA sequence: TGTGCCAGCAGTTACGGGGCGGGGGTCTCCTACGAGCAGTACTTC.

This chain links TRBV28 with TRBJ2-3; D possibly corresponds to TRBD2 (6 bases). CDR3 length: 13 residues. CDR1 is MDHEN, CDR2 SYDVKM, per germline. Deletions cut 8 bases from V and 3 bases from J, with 12 bases between. The CDR3 here is CASRDFSTDTQYF. CDR3 sequence (DNA): TGTGCCAGCCGGGACTTTTCGACAGATACGCAGTATTTT. The full variable domain, rest sourced from reference TRBV28 and TRBJ2-3, is DVKVTQSSRYLVKRTGEKVFLECVQDMDHENMFWYRQDPGLGLRLIYFSYDVKMKEKGDIPEGYSVSREKKERFSLILESASTNQTSMYLCASRDFSTDTQYFGPGTRLTVL.

The CDR3 is CASSVAGGNTGELFF. As DNA, the CDR3 is TGTGCCAGCAGCGTAGCCGGGGGGAACACCGGGGAGCTGTTTTTT. The chain joins TRBV9 to TRBJ2-2; D possibly corresponds to TRBD2 (6 bases). Germline V gene sequence: CDR1 SGDLS, CDR2 YYNGEE. The CDR3 is 15 residues long. The V end lost 0 bases, the J end lost 1 base, and 7 bases lay between the germline ends. The full variable domain, completed using reference TRBV9 and TRBJ2-2, is DSGVTQTPKHLITATGQRVTLRCSPRSGDLSVYWYQQSLDQGLQFLIQYYNGEERAKGNILERFSAQQFPDLHSELNLSSLELGDSALYFCASSVAGGNTGELFFGEGSRLTVL.

V is TRBV6-5 and J is TRBJ1-1; 9 bases are a match to TRBD1. The J segment lost 11 bases and the V segment lost 6 bases, leaving 7 bases of the junction unmatched. Germline V gene lookup returns CDR1 MNHEY and CDR2 SVGAGI. This CDR3 contains 12 residues. CDR3 DNA: TGTGCCAGCAGCTGGGACAGGGTAACGGCTTTCTTT. Encoded protein: CASSWDRVTAFF.